This T cell receptor (beta chain) was found in a study of blood T cell repertoires in COVID-19. This clone was counted a few times. Profiled with immunoSEQ multiplex PCR; TCRdb holds only in-frame clones, not every one. The repertoire has more than 250,000 clones, around 86% of them found once; the top ten carry 1%. Germline lookup yields CDR1 SGDLS and CDR2 YYNGEE. The CDR3 has 15 residues. With 0 bases clipped from V and 4 bases from J, the junction kept 4 bases outside the gene matches. The V call is TRBV9, the J call TRBJ1-3, with TRBD1 matching over 7 bases. The sample consisted of peripheral blood. The sequence was obtained from a man aged 45-65 years with active or convalescent COVID-19. The CDR3: CASSVVGTAGNTIYF. For the CDR3, the DNA is TGTGCCAGCAGCGTAGTGGGGACAGCGGGAAACACCATATATTTT.